These T cell receptor beta chains were read from a single sample in a study of T cell responses to AZD1222 COVID-19 vaccine. Measured with immunoSEQ multiplex PCR; TCRdb has only the in-frame clones, and not every one. The table has roughly 100,000 clones, approximately 90% seen once; the top ten hold 9.1%. Here the sequenced sample was peripheral blood, taken on day 0 of AZD1222 vaccination. The receptor set was obtained from an adult in good health. CDR3s include the opening cysteine and the closing phenylalanine or tryptophan. D genes are given only for firm matches. The listing skips clone size in some rows; elsewhere it reads once, few, many or a size class.

V gene	J gene	clone size	D gene	CDR3 protein	CDR3 DNA
TRBV7-9	TRBJ1-3	NA	NA	CASSPDRSGNTIYF	TGTGCCAGCAGCCCGGACCGCTCTGGAAACACCATATATTTT
TRBV5-1	TRBJ2-1	NA	NA	CASSLKDTQSTYNEQFF	TGCGCCAGCAGCTTGAAGGACACCCAATCAACCTACAATGAGCAGTTCTTC
TRBV10-1	TRBJ2-3	NA	TRBD1	CATGQGTDTQYF	TGCGCCACGGGACAGGGTACAGATACGCAGTATTTT
TRBV10-3	TRBJ2-1	NA	TRBD1	CAISDSGQGALREQFF	TGTGCCATCAGTGATTCCGGACAGGGGGCGCTTCGGGAGCAGTTCTTC
TRBV29-1	TRBJ1-2	NA	NA	CSVVAHNYGYTF	TGCAGCGTTGTTGCTCACAACTATGGCTACACCTTC
TRBV5-1	TRBJ2-7	NA	TRBD1	CASSRTGRGYEQYF	TGCGCCAGCAGCCGGACAGGGCGAGGCTACGAGCAGTACTTC
TRBV5-4	TRBJ1-2	few	NA	CASSSPLGTGGYTF	TGTGCCAGCAGCTCCCCGTTGGGGACGGGTGGCTACACCTTC
TRBV6-5	TRBJ1-4	NA	NA	CASAGETNEKLFF	TGTGCCAGTGCAGGGGAAACTAATGAAAAACTGTTTTTT
TRBV6-4	TRBJ2-1	NA	TRBD2	CASSPAGGEYNEQFF	TGTGCCAGCAGCCCAGCGGGAGGGGAGTACAATGAGCAGTTCTTC
TRBV6-2/TRBV6-3	TRBJ1-2	NA	NA	CASSYSGHLLRDYGYTF	TGTGCCAGCAGTTACTCGGGACACCTGCTGAGGGACTATGGCTACACCTTC
TRBV5-4	TRBJ1-1	NA	NA	CASRAPGQGGTEAFF	TGTGCCAGCAGGGCCCCGGGACAAGGTGGGACTGAAGCTTTCTTT
TRBV6-5	TRBJ2-1	NA	NA	CASSSTEGAYNEQFF	TGTGCCAGCAGTTCGACAGAAGGGGCATACAATGAGCAGTTCTTC
TRBV28	TRBJ2-7	NA	NA	CASSTVRTYEQYF	TGTGCCAGCAGCACCGTTCGCACCTACGAGCAGTACTTC
TRBV30	TRBJ2-3	NA	TRBD1	CAWSTHRGDTQYF	TGTGCCTGGAGTACACACAGGGGAGATACGCAGTATTTT
TRBV18	TRBJ1-1	NA	NA	CASSRLDTEAFF	TGTGCCAGCTCACGACTGGACACTGAAGCTTTCTTT
TRBV10-2	TRBJ2-2	NA	NA	CASSEEVPNTGELFF	TGCGCCAGCAGTGAGGAGGTACCAAACACCGGGGAGCTGTTTTTT
TRBV10-1	TRBJ2-1	NA	NA	CASRPGAGADEQFF	TGCGCCAGCCGACCAGGGGCGGGTGCCGATGAGCAGTTCTTC
TRBV29-1	TRBJ2-3	NA	NA	CSVEGSVGDTQYF	TGCAGCGTTGAAGGGTCTGTAGGGGATACGCAGTATTTT
TRBV2	TRBJ2-3	NA	NA	CASSEEGIGDTQYF	TGTGCCAGCAGTGAAGAGGGAATAGGGGATACGCAGTATTTT
TRBV6-6	TRBJ2-5	NA	NA	CASSYPTAQETQYF	TGTGCCAGCAGTTACCCGACAGCCCAAGAGACCCAGTACTTC
TRBV4-2	TRBJ2-7	NA	NA	CASSQDIGAGRPYEQYF	TGTGCCAGCAGCCAAGATATCGGAGCGGGCCGGCCCTACGAGCAGTACTTC
TRBV5-4	TRBJ2-6	NA	TRBD1	CASDSQGAGANVLTF	TGTGCCAGCGACTCCCAGGGGGCAGGGGCCAACGTCCTGACTTTC
TRBV6-1	TRBJ1-6	NA	NA	CASSEQGYSPLHF	TGTGCCAGCAGTGAGCAGGGCTACTCACCCCTCCACTTT
TRBV10-1	TRBJ2-5	NA	NA	CASSFYHIQETQYF	TGCGCCAGCAGTTTCTACCATATTCAAGAGACCCAGTACTTC
TRBV27	TRBJ2-1	NA	NA	CASSFLHRAPEAFYEQFF	TGTGCCAGCAGTTTCCTACACCGGGCCCCGGAGGCCTTCTATGAGCAGTTCTTC
TRBV10-3	TRBJ2-3	NA	NA	CAISKTPGPTDTQYF	TGTGCCATCAGCAAAACTCCGGGACCCACAGATACGCAGTATTTT
TRBV3-1/TRBV3-2	TRBJ1-4	NA	NA	CASSQGTSLLREKLFF	TGTGCCAGCAGCCAAGGGACCTCCCTACTAAGGGAAAAACTGTTTTTT
TRBV6-5	TRBJ2-1	NA	NA	CASSYPGPRSLNEQFF	TGTGCCAGCAGTTACCCGGGACCCAGATCACTCAATGAGCAGTTCTTC
TRBV6-5	TRBJ1-1	once	NA	CASSSTRGVTEAFF	TGTGCCAGCAGCAGTACAAGAGGTGTAACTGAAGCTTTCTTT
TRBV7-3	TRBJ2-3	NA	TRBD2	CASSRGLAVNTDTQYF	TGTGCCAGCAGCCGCGGACTAGCGGTGAACACAGATACGCAGTATTTT
TRBV5-1	TRBJ2-1	NA	NA	CASSLPRELLNEQFF	TGCGCCAGCAGCTTGCCGAGGGAATTACTCAATGAGCAGTTCTTC
TRBV9	TRBJ1-2	NA	NA	CASSPQGSYGYTF	TGTGCCAGCAGCCCACAGGGCTCCTATGGCTACACCTTC
TRBV2	TRBJ2-1	NA	NA	CASSKAEYRGRIYNEQFF	TGTGCCAGCAGTAAGGCTGAGTACCGGGGGAGGATCTACAATGAGCAGTTCTTC
TRBV5-1	TRBJ2-5	NA	TRBD1	CASSTGTGARQETQYF	TGCGCCAGCAGCACCGGGACAGGGGCGAGACAAGAGACCCAGTACTTC
TRBV4-3	TRBJ2-1	NA	NA	CASSQGETEQFF	TGCGCCAGCAGCCAAGGGGAGACTGAGCAGTTCTTC
TRBV5-4	TRBJ1-1	NA	TRBD1	CASSSRTGSTEAFF	TGTGCCAGCAGCTCCCGGACAGGGAGCACTGAAGCTTTCTTT